These 2 T cell receptor beta chains share one sample of origin, sequenced in a study of blood T cell repertoires in COVID-19. Here immunoSEQ multiplex PCR was the method, and the copy in TCRdb shows in-frame clones only, minus some. The sample yields about 45,000 clones, roughly 90% seen once. Sequenced input: peripheral blood. The origin of the receptors is a human donor in a cohort sampled during active COVID-19.

This chain uses TRBV5-6 with TRBJ1-3; D remains ambiguous. Germline V CDR1 and CDR2: SGHDT, YYEEEE. The V gene lost 1 base and the J gene lost 0 bases, with 5 bases spanning the gap. This CDR3 has 14 residues. The CDR3 spells CASSLISSGNTIYF. CDR3 sequence (DNA): TGTGCCAGCAGCTTGATTAGCTCTGGAAACACCATATATTTT.

The V call is TRBV5-1, the J call TRBJ2-3; D may be TRBD1 (6 bases). V lost 2 bases to trimming and J lost 3 bases, with 7 bases between them. This CDR3 has 13 amino acids. The germline V gene has CDR1 SGHRS and CDR2 YFSETQ. As DNA, the CDR3 is TGCGCCAGCAGCTTAGGACAGACAGATACGCAGTATTTT. It specifies CASSLGQTDTQYF.